Each of the 16 T cell receptor beta chains below was sequenced from the same sample in a study of shared clonotypes between healthy human individuals. Generated by immunoSEQ multiplex PCR, the TCRdb table keeps only in-frame clones and is missing some. The sample holds approximately 480,000 clones, roughly 79% seen once. Sequences were obtained from PBMCs. These receptors were obtained from a woman aged 40 to 55 in good health. Some clones in this sample may be carry-over from other donors' samples.

J is TRBJ1-4 and V is TRBV28; possibly TRBD1 for D (5 bases). CDR1 and CDR2 from the germline V gene are MDHEN and SYDVKM. The CDR3 is 16 amino acids. Trimming removed 7 bases from V and 0 bases from J, with 15 bases in between. For the CDR3, the DNA is TGTGCCAGCATTGACAGTCAAACCGCAACTAATGAAAAACTGTTTTTT. Its protein product is CASIDSQTATNEKLFF.

This rearrangement joins TRBV27 to TRBJ2-1; no clear D gene. The CDR3 contains 9 residues. Germline V gene lookup returns CDR1 MNHEY and CDR2 SMNVEV (reference sequence). Between the trimmed V and J ends, which lost 8 bases and 13 bases, there was a span of 9 bases. CDR3 region: CASSWLQFF. The CDR3 bases are TGTGCCAGCTCTTGGTTACAGTTCTTC.

The chain is built from TRBV27 and TRBJ2-7, with 13 bases aligning to TRBD2. With 5 bases clipped from V and 3 bases from J, the junction kept 10 bases outside the gene matches. CDR1 MNHEY and CDR2 SMNVEV come from the germline V gene (reference sequence). The CDR3 spans 17 residues. The CDR3 protein is CASSPFGLAGVNYEQYF. For the CDR3, the DNA is TGTGCCAGCAGTCCCTTCGGACTAGCGGGAGTTAACTACGAGCAGTACTTC.

The genes are TRBV7-9 and TRBJ1-4; possibly TRBD1 for D (5 bases). Trimming cost V 5 bases and J 1 base, with 8 bases left between them. Germline values: CDR1 SEHNR, CDR2 FQNEAQ (reference sequence). The CDR3 runs to 14 residues. CDR3 DNA sequence: TGTGCCAGCAGCATGGGGGGAACTAATGAAAAACTGTTTTTT. This codes for CASSMGGTNEKLFF.

The rearrangement joins TRBV7-9 to TRBJ2-3; 8 bases agree with TRBD1. Germline V gives CDR1 SEHNR, CDR2 FQNEAQ (reference sequence). The J segment lost 3 bases and the V segment lost 7 bases, leaving 9 bases of the junction unmatched. The CDR3 extends over 15 amino acids. CDR3 in DNA: TGTGCCAGCACCGCCGGGACAGGACGAACAGATACGCAGTATTTT. This encodes CASTAGTGRTDTQYF.

V and J are TRBV4-1 and TRBJ2-5, with D unclear. TRBJ2-7 matches the DNA end more closely, so the J call is doubtful. CDR1 and CDR2 (germline): MGHRA, YSYEKL. CDR3 length: 15 amino acids. In DNA form, the CDR3 reads TGCGCCAGCAGCCATCTTCTGTCTGTAACCTACGAGCAGTACTTC. This encodes CASSHLLSVTYEQYF.

The chain recombines TRBV2 with TRBJ2-1; D may be TRBD2 (6 bases). Trimming removed 8 bases from V and 6 bases from J, with 14 bases in between. The CDR3 covers 13 residues. Germline V lookup: CDR1 SNHLY, CDR2 FYNNEI. The CDR3 DNA is TGTGCCAGCTCGGGAACTAGCTTCAATGAGCAGTTCTTC. This encodes CASSGTSFNEQFF.

The chain links TRBV12-5 to TRBJ2-3, with 7 bases lining up with TRBD1. Trimming at V came to 3 bases and at J to 3 bases, leaving 6 bases not matched to a gene. The CDR3 is 15 residues long. The V gene's germline CDR1 is LGHNT and CDR2 FRNRAP. CDR3 sequence: CASGLETGRTDTQYF. DNA of the CDR3: TGTGCTAGTGGTTTAGAGACAGGGCGGACAGATACGCAGTATTTT.

The CDR3 DNA is TGTGCCAGCAGCTTAGATCGAGGGAGAGGTTACAATGAGCAGTTCTTC. It yields the protein CASSLDRGRGYNEQFF. The V and J genes are TRBV11-3 and TRBJ2-1, with D tentatively TRBD2 (5 bases). Trimming stripped 0 bases from V and 4 bases from J, with 13 bases between. The CDR3 is made up of 16 amino acids. Germline CDR1 is SGHNT and CDR2 is YENEEA.

The V and J genes are TRBV27 and TRBJ1-1; the match to TRBD1 covers 11 bases. The J segment lost 7 bases and the V segment lost 8 bases, leaving 15 bases of the junction unmatched. There are 16 residues in the CDR3. CDR1 MNHEY and CDR2 SMNVEV come from the germline V gene (reference sequence). DNA for the CDR3: TGTGCCAGCGGCACAATAGGACAGGGGGCTTTAGTTGAAGCTTTCTTT. Translated, it gives CASGTIGQGALVEAFF.

The rearrangement uses TRBV7-2 and TRBJ2-1; TRBD2 matches at 8 bases. Per the germline V gene, CDR1 is SGHTA and CDR2 is FQGNSA. V trimming: 3 bases; J trimming: 2 bases; junction bases outside the gene matches: 6. The CDR3 is 16 amino acids. CDR3 residues: CASSLVGSGAYNEQFF. The CDR3 DNA reads as TGTGCCAGCAGCTTGGTTGGTAGCGGGGCCTACAATGAGCAGTTCTTC. Complete variable domain (other parts from reference TRBV7-2 and TRBJ2-1): GAGVSQSPSNKVTEKGKDVELRCDPISGHTALYWYRQSLGQGLEFLIYFQGNSAPDKSGLPSDRFSAERTGGSVSTLTIQRTQQEDSAVYLCASSLVGSGAYNEQFFGPGTRLTVL.

V is TRBV4-2 and J is TRBJ2-2, with 7 nucleotides matching TRBD1. Germline CDR1 and CDR2: LGHNA and YNFKEQ. Trimming at V came to 4 bases and at J to 3 bases, leaving 5 bases not matched to a gene. The CDR3 totals 15 residues. The CDR3 nucleotides read TGTGCCAGCAGCCCGAACAGGGGTCACACCGGGGAGCTGTTTTTT. It codes for CASSPNRGHTGELFF.

The CDR3 is CASSVPGGYSPLHF. In DNA, the CDR3 is TGCGCCAGCAGTGTGCCGGGAGGGTATTCACCCCTCCACTTT. This chain links TRBV10-2 with TRBJ1-6; D remains unclear. V dropped 4 bases and J dropped 8 bases, with 12 bases sitting between them. CDR3 length: 14 amino acids. Germline CDR1 reads WSHSY; CDR2 reads SAAADI.

The count of this clone is one. The genes are TRBV11-2 and TRBJ2-2; a weak D match, TRBD2 (6 bases). CDR3 length equals 16 residues. The germline CDR1 and CDR2 sequences are SGHAT and FQNNGV. V was cut by 0 bases and J by 4 bases, with 12 bases left in between. CDR3 amino acids: CASSLEAGPITGELFF. CDR3 sequence (DNA): TGTGCCAGCAGCTTAGAGGCGGGACCGATCACCGGGGAGCTGTTTTTT.

Notes on this clone: Other nucleotide sequences from this sample produce the same CDR3. The rearrangement joins TRBV20-1 to TRBJ1-1; unclear D gene. Germline CDR1 is DFQATT and CDR2 is SNEGSKA (reference sequence). V gave up 3 bases and J gave up 3 bases, with 5 bases separating them. The CDR3 is 11 amino acids. CDR3 nucleotides: TGCAGTGCTAGCTCCGACACTGAAGCTTTCTTT. Protein sequence: CSASSDTEAFF.

The chain is built from TRBV13 and TRBJ2-4, with D maybe TRBD1 (6 bases). The V gene lost 5 bases and the J gene lost 1 base, with 15 bases spanning the gap. The V gene's germline CDR1 is PRHDT and CDR2 FYEKMQ (reference sequence). The CDR3 is 16 residues long. In DNA form, the CDR3 reads TGTGCCAGCAGCCTGCGGACAGATTGGGCCAAAAACATTCAGTACTTC. Its protein product is CASSLRTDWAKNIQYF.